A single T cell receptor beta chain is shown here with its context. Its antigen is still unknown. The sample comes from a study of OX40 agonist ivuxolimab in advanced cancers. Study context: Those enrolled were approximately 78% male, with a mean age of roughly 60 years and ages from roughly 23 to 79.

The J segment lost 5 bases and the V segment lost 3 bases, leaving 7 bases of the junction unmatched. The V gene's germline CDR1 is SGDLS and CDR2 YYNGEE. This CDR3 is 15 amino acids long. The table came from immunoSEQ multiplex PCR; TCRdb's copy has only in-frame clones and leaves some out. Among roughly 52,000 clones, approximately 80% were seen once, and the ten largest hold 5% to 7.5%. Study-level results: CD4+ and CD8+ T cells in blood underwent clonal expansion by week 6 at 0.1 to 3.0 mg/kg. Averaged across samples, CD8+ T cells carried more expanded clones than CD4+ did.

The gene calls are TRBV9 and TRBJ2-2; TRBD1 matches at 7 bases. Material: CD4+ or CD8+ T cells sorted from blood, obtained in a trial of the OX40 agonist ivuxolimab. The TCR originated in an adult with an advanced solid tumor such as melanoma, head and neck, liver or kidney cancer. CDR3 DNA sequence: TGTGCCAGCAGCGCTACAGGGGTGGGAACCGGGGAGCTGTTTTTT. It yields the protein CASSATGVGTGELFF.